This TCR beta chain came from a study of cytomegalovirus exposure and HLA in healthy donors. PCR amplification relied on 60 Vbeta primers (plus 13 Jbeta primers). Data came from immunoSEQ multiplex PCR; TCRdb stores just in-frame clones and leaves some out. Of 85,000 to 90,000 clones listed, about 76% are singletons. This clone has just one count. In germline, CDR1 is SGHAT, CDR2 FQNNGV. V dropped 5 bases and J dropped 0 bases, with 17 bases sitting between them. CDR3 length: 16 residues. This clonotype originated in a man aged 30 to 45 in good health and CMV-seropositive. The source material was PBMCs. V gene TRBV11-2 combines with J gene TRBJ2-7; perhaps TRBD2 as D (6 bases). In nucleotides, the CDR3 is TGTGCCAGCAGCCCCCAGTGGGGGGTCCTCTCCTACGAGCAGTACTTC. It encodes CASSPQWGVLSYEQYF.